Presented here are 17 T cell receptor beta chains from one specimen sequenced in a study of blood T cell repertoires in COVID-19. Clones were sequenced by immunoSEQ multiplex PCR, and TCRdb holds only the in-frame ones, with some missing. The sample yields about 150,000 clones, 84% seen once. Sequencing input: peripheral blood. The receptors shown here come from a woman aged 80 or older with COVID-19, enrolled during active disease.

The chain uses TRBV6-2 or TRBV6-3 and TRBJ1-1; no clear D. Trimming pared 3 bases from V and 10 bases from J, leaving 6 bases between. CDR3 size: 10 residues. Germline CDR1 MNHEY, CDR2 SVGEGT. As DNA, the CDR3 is TGTGCCAGCAGTTATGGGAGAGCTTTCTTT. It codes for CASSYGRAFF.

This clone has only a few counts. CDR3 protein: CASSLARLAGAYTQYF. CDR3 nucleotide sequence: TGTGCCAGCAGCTTAGCGCGACTAGCGGGGGCGTATACGCAGTATTTT. The chain links TRBV7-2 to TRBJ2-3, with 12 bases matching TRBD2. The CDR3 totals 16 residues. Per germline, CDR1 SGHTA and CDR2 FQGNSA. J was trimmed by 7 bases and V by 0 bases; bases with no gene match: 5. Combining the CDR3 with reference TRBV7-2 and TRBJ2-3 gives the whole variable domain GAGVSQSPSNKVTEKGKDVELRCDPISGHTALYWYRQSLGQGLEFLIYFQGNSAPDKSGLPSDRFSAERTGGSVSTLTIQRTQQEDSAVYLCASSLARLAGAYTQYFGPGTRLTVL.

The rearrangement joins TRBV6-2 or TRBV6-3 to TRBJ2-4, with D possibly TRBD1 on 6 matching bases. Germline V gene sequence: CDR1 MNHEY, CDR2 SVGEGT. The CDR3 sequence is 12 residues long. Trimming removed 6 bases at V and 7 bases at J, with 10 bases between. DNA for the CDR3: TGTGCCAGCAGCCGGACAGAGAACATTCAGTACTTC. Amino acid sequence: CASSRTENIQYF.

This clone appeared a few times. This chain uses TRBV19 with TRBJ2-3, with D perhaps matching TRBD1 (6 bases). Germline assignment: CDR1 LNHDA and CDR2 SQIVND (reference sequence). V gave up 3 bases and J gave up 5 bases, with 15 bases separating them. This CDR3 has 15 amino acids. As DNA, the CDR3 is TGTGCCAGTAGTATCTCAGGGGCCCACCTAGATACGCAGTATTTT. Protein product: CASSISGAHLDTQYF. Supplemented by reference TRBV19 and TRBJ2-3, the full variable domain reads DGGITQSPKYLFRKEGQNVTLSCEQNLNHDAMYWYRQDPGQGLRLIYYSQIVNDFQKGDIAEGYSVSREKKESFPLTVTSAQKNPTAFYLCASSISGAHLDTQYFGPGTRLTVL.

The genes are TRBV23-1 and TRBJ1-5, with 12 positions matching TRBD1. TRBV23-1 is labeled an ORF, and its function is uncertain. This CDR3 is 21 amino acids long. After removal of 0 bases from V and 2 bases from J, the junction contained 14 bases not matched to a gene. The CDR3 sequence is CASSQSRVGTGGWVGNQPQHF. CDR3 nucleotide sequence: TGCGCCAGCAGTCAATCTAGGGTCGGGACAGGGGGCTGGGTAGGCAATCAGCCCCAGCATTTT.

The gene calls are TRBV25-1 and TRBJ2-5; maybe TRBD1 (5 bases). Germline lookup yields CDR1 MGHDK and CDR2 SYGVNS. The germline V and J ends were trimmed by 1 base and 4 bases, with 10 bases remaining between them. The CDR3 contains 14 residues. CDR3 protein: CASSESAGIETQYF. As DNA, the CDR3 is TGTGCCAGCAGTGAATCGGCAGGGATAGAGACCCAGTACTTC.

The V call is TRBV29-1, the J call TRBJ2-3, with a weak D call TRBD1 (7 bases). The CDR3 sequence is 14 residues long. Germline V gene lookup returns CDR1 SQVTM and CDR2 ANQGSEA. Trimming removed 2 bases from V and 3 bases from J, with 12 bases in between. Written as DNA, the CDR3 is TGCAGCGTTGAATCCCCAGGGGGGACAGATACGCAGTATTTT. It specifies CSVESPGGTDTQYF.

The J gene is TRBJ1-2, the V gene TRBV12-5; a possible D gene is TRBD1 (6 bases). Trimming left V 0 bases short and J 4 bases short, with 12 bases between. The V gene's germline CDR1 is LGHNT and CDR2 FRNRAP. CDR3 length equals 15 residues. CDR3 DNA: TGTGCTAGTGGTTTGGTACAGGGCCCTGGCTATGGCTACACCTTC. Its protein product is CASGLVQGPGYGYTF.

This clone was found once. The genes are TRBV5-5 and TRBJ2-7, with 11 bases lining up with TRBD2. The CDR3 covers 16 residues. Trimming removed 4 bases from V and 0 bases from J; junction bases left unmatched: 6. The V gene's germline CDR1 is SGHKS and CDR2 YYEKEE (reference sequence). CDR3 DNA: TGTGCCAGCAGCGGAGATAGCGGGAGGGTCTCCTACGAGCAGTACTTC. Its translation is CASSGDSGRVSYEQYF. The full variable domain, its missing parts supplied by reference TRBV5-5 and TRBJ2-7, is DAGVTQSPTHLIKTRGQQVTLRCSPISGHKSVSWYQQVLGQGPQFIFQYYEKEERGRGNFPDRFSARQFPNYSSELNVNALLLGDSALYLCASSGDSGRVSYEQYFGPGTRLTVT.

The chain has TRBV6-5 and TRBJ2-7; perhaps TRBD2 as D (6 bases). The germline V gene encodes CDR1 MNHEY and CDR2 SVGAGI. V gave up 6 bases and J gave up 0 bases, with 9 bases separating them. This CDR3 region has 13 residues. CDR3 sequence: CASRPGVSYEQYF. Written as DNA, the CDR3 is TGTGCCAGCAGACCGGGGGTCTCCTACGAGCAGTACTTC.

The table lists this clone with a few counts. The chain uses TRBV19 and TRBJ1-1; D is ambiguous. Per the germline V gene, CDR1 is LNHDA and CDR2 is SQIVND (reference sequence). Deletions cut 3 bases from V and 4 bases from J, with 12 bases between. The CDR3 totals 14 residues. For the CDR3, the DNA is TGTGCCAGTAGTATGAGGAGGTGGGGCACTGAAGCTTTCTTT. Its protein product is CASSMRRWGTEAFF.

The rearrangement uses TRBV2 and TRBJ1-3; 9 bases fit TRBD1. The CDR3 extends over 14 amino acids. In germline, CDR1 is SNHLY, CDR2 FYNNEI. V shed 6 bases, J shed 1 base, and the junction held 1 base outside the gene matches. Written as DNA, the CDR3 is TGTGCCAGCAGAGACAGGGGGTCTGGAAACACCATATATTTT. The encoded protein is CASRDRGSGNTIYF.

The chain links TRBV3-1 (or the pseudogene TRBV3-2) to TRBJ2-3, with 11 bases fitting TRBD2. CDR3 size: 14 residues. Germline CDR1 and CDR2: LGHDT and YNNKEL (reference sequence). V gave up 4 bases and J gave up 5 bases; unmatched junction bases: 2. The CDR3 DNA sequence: TGTGCCAGCAGCCTAGCGGGGGGGCAAGATACGCAGTATTTT. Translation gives CASSLAGGQDTQYF.

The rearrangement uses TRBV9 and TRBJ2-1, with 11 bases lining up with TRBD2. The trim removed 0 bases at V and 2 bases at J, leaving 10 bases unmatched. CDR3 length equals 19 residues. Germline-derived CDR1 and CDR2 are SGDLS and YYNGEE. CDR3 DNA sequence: TGTGCCAGCAGCGTAGCCACCGAGACTAGCGGGGTAACCTACAATGAGCAGTTCTTC. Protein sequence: CASSVATETSGVTYNEQFF.

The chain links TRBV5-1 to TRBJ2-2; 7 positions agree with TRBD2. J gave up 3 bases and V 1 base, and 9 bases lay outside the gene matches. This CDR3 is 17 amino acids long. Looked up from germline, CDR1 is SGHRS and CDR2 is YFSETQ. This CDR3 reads CASSLTTSVTYTGELFF. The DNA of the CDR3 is TGCGCCAGCAGCTTGACTACTAGCGTTACTTACACCGGGGAGCTGTTTTTT.

The CDR3 DNA reads as TGTGCCAGCAGCTTCACATGGGCGGGAGAGACCCAGTACTTC. This translates into CASSFTWAGETQYF. The chain links TRBV7-2 to TRBJ2-5; the D gene is possibly TRBD2 (5 bases). From germline, CDR1 is SGHTA and CDR2 FQGNSA. This CDR3 is built from 14 residues. V lost 3 bases, J lost 4 bases, and 12 bases lay in between.

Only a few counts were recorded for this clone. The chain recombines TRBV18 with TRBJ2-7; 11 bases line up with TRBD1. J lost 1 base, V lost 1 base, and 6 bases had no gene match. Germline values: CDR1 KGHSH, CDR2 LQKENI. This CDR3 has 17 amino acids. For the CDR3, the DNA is TGTGCCAGCTCACCACTTCCGGGACAGGGGGTATCCTACGAGCAGTACTTC. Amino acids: CASSPLPGQGVSYEQYF.